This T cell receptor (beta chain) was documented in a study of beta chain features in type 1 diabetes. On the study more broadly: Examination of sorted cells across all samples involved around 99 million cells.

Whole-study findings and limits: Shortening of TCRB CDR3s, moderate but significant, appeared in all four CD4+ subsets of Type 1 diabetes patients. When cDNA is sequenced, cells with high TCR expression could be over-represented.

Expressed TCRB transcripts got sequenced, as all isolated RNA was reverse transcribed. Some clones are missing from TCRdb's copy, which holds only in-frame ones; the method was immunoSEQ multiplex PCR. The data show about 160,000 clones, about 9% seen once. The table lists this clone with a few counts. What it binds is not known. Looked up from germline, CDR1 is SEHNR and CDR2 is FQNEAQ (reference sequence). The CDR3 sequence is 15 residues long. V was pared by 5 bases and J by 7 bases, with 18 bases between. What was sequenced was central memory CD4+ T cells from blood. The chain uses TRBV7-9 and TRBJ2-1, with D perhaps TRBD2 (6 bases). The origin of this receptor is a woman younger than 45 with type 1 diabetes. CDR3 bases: TGTGCCAGCAGCCGACTCGCTAGCGCAGGAAATGAGCAGTTCTTC. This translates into CASSRLASAGNEQFF.